This T cell receptor (beta chain) was recorded in a study of T cells in Graves' hyperthyroidism and ophthalmopathy. Study at large: Staff took peripheral blood when the initial diagnosis was made, before any treatment began.

The CDR3 covers 12 residues. V lost 6 bases to trimming and J lost 6 bases, with 6 bases between them. Enrolled ophthalmopathy patients presented with a Clinical Activity Score of at least 3, a NOSPECS grade of at least 4, and disease duration under 3 months. Reasons for excluding patients were uncontrolled infection, other autoimmune disease, pregnancy or lactation. Each diagnosis drew on symptoms, thyroxine, TRAb, thyroid ultrasound and orbital computed tomography findings. Regions amplified from RNA transcripts were the TCR beta CDR3 regions. Using the HTBI primer set, a first-round RT-PCR was run on the TCR CDR3. Each CDR3 protein is one row after TCRdb ran MiXCR on the multiplex PCR reads. The sample contains 550,000 to 600,000 distinct CDR3 sequences, 13% to 15% of which appear only once.

The sequenced material came from blood. This sequence originates from a woman in her late teens or twenties with Graves' ophthalmopathy. The chain is built from TRBV12-3 or TRBV12-4 and TRBJ1-6; D is unclear. The CDR3 loop is CASSLSNSPLHF. CDR3 DNA: TGTGCCAGCAGCCTCAGTAATTCACCCCTCCACTTT.